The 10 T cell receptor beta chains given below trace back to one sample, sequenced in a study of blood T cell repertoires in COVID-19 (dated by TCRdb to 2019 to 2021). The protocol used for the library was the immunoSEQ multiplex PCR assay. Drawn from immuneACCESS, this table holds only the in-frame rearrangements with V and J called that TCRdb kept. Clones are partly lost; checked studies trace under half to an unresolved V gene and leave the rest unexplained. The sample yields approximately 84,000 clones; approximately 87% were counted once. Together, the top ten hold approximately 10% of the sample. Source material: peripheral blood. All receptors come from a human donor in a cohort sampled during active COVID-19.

In nucleotides, the CDR3 is TGCGCCAGCAGTAAACCGGGACTAGTCCTCCACGAGCAGTACTTC. Translated, it gives CASSKPGLVLHEQYF. The V and J genes are TRBV10-1 and TRBJ2-7; 8 bases line up with TRBD2. V shed 5 bases and J 5 bases; nucleotides not matched to a gene: 11. Per germline, CDR1 WNHNN and CDR2 SYGVQD (reference sequence). CDR3 length: 15 amino acids.

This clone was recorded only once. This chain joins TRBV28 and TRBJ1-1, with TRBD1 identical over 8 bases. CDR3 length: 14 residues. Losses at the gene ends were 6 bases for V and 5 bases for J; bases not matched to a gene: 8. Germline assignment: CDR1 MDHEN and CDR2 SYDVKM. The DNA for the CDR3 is TGTGCCAGCAGACGGACAGGGCGAGGGACTGAAGCTTTCTTT. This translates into CASRRTGRGTEAFF.

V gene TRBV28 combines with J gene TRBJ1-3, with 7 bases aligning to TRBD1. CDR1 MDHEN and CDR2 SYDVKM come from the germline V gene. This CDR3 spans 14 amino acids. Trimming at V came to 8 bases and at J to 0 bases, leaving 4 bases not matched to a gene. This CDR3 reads CASLGQNSGNTIYF. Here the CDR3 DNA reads TGTGCCAGCTTGGGACAGAACTCTGGAAACACCATATATTTT. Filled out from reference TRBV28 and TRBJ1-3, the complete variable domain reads DVKVTQSSRYLVKRTGEKVFLECVQDMDHENMFWYRQDPGLGLRLIYFSYDVKMKEKGDIPEGYSVSREKKERFSLILESASTNQTSMYLCASLGQNSGNTIYFGEGSWLTVV.

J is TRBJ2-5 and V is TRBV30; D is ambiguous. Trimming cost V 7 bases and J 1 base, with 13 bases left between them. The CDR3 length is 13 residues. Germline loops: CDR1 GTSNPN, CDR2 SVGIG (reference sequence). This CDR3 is CASTVRPQETQYF. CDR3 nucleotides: TGTGCCTCCACAGTTCGCCCCCAAGAGACCCAGTACTTC.

Written as DNA, the CDR3 is TGTGCCAGCAGCCAAGAGGTTGCGAAAGCCTACGAGCAGTACTTC. Protein: CASSQEVAKAYEQYF. The chain combines TRBV3-1 (or the pseudogene TRBV3-2) with TRBJ2-7; no clear D gene. The V gene's germline CDR1 is LGHDT and CDR2 YNNKEL (reference sequence). The CDR3 is 15 residues long. Trimming pared 0 bases from V and 2 bases from J, leaving 11 bases between.

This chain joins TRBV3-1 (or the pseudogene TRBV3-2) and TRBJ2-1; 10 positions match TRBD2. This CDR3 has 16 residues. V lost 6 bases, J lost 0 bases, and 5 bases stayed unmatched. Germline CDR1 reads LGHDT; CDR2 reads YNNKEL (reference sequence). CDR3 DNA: TGTGCCAGCAGTCCAACTAGCGGGACCTCCTACAATGAGCAGTTCTTC. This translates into CASSPTSGTSYNEQFF.

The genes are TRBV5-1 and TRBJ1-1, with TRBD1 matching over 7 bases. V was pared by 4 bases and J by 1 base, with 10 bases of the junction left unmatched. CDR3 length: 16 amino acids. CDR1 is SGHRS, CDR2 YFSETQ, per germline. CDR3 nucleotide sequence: TGCGCCAGCAGCCCAACAGGGGTGAGTCCGAACACTGAAGCTTTCTTT. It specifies CASSPTGVSPNTEAFF.

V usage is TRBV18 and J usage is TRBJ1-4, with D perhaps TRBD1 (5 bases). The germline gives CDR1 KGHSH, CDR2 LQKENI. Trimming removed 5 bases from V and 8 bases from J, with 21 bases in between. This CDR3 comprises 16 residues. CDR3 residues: CASSSGPPGGNEKLFF. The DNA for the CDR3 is TGTGCCAGCTCATCGGGGCCGCCCGGAGGGAACGAAAAACTGTTTTTT.

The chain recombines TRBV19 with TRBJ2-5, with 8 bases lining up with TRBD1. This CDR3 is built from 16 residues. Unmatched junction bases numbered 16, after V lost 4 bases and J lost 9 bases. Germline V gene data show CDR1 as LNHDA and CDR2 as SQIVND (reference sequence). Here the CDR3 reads CASSSLQGVGAGPQYF. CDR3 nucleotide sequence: TGTGCCAGTAGTAGCCTACAGGGGGTGGGGGCCGGACCCCAGTACTTC.

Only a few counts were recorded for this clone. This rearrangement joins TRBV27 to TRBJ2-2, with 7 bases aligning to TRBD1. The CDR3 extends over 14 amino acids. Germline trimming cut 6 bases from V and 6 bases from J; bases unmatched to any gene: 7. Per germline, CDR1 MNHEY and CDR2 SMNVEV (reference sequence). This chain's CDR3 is CASRRTGGAGELFF. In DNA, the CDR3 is TGTGCCAGCAGGAGGACAGGAGGCGCCGGGGAGCTGTTTTTT.